Listed below are T cell receptor beta chains from one sample, sequenced in a study of molecular identifiers for immune sequencing clone quantification. TCRdb ran MiXCR on the PCR reads and lists one entry per CDR3 protein. The table lists about 100,000 distinct CDR3 sequences, roughly 38% of them singletons. Sequenced: naive CD8+ T cells from blood, with Jurkat cell RNA spiked in. These receptors came from a human donor in good health. Some libraries in this study had Jurkat cell RNA spiked in. CDR3s include the opening cysteine and the closing phenylalanine or tryptophan. Fields, in order: J gene, D gene, V gene, clone size, CDR3 DNA, CDR3 protein. D genes are given only for firm matches. Rows give clone size only sometimes, using once, few, many, or a class for an expanded clone.

>TRBJ1-1|.|TRBV20-1|.
TGCGGTGCAAAGGGACGGGTGAACACTGAAGCTTTCTTT
CGAKGRVNTEAFF
>TRBJ2-6|.|TRBV5-4|few
TGTGCCAGCACTAGGTTGAGTACTGGGGCCAACGTCCTGACTTTC
CASTRLSTGANVLTF
>TRBJ2-5|TRBD2|TRBV18|few
TGTGCCAGCTCACCGACTAGCGGGAGAGAGACCCAGTACTTC
CASSPTSGRETQYF
>TRBJ2-2|TRBD1|TRBV5-6|few
TGTGCCAGCAGCTTCGGACAGGGGCCCGGGGAGCTGTTTTTT
CASSFGQGPGELFF
>TRBJ2-1|.|TRBV21-1|.
TGTGCCAGCAGCACCGGGACAAATGAGCAGTTCTTC
CASSTGTNEQFF
>TRBJ2-1|.|TRBV24-1|many
TGTGCCACCAGTGATTTGCATTCCTCGCTGTACAATGAGCAGTTCTTC
CATSDLHSSLYNEQFF
>TRBJ1-1|.|TRBV7-3|many
TGTGCCAGCAGCTTACTCCAGAACACTGAAGCTTTCTTT
CASSLLQNTEAFF
>TRBJ1-1|.|TRBV20-1|.
TGCTGTGCAGACACGTGGGGGGAGAACACTGAAGCTTTCTTT
CCADTWGENTEAFF
>TRBJ2-3|TRBD2|TRBV7-8|many
TGTGCCAGCAGCCCGGGGACTAGCGCTGCCTGGGATACGCAGTATTTT
CASSPGTSAAWDTQYF
>TRBJ1-3|.|TRBV19|.
TGTGCCAGTAGTCTCGGGGCCGTCCCCTTAGCTGGAAACACCATATATTTT
CASSLGAVPLAGNTIYF
>TRBJ1-2|.|TRBV15|few
TGTGCCACCAGCAGAGATCGTTCGTCAGGGACTAACTATGGCTACACCTTC
CATSRDRSSGTNYGYTF
>TRBJ2-7|.|TRBV5-6|.
TGTGCCAGCAGCTTGGCCACGTGGGTAGGGGCCTACGAGCAGTACTTC
CASSLATWVGAYEQYF
>TRBJ2-3|.|TRBV19|many
TGTGCCAGTAGTTTCCTCGGCAGGGAAGGGGCAGATACGCAGTATTTT
CASSFLGREGADTQYF
>TRBJ1-4|.|TRBV7-9|few
TGTGCCAGCAGGCCCACAGGGAACTTTGATGAAAAACTGTTTTTT
CASRPTGNFDEKLFF
>TRBJ2-7|TRBD2|TRBV28|.
TGTGCCAGCAGTTTACGGGCTAGCGGGAGTGACGAGCAGTACTTC
CASSLRASGSDEQYF
>TRBJ2-1|TRBD2|TRBV2|.
TGTGCCAGCAGGCCGGCTAGCGGGAGAGGCGATGAGCAGTTCTTC
CASRPASGRGDEQFF
>TRBJ2-7|TRBD2|TRBV19|.
TGTGCCAGTAGTATCCCCGGGACTAGCGGGAGGGCCTACGAGCAGTACTTC
CASSIPGTSGRAYEQYF
>TRBJ1-4|TRBD1|TRBV20-1|many
TGCAGTGCCTTGAAGACAGGGAAAAATGAAAAACTGTTTTTT
CSALKTGKNEKLFF
>TRBJ2-3|TRBD2|TRBV4-3|.
TGCGCCAGCAGCCAAGATGAGGGAGGGCCCACAGATACGCAGTATTTT
CASSQDEGGPTDTQYF
>TRBJ1-1|TRBD1|TRBV7-9|few
TGTGCCAGCAGCCCCAAGGGACAGGGTTACACTGAAGCTTTCTTT
CASSPKGQGYTEAFF
>TRBJ1-4|.|TRBV2|few
TGTGCCAGCAGGGCGCCCATGGCTAATGAAAAACTGTTTTTT
CASRAPMANEKLFF
>TRBJ1-4|.|TRBV18|few
TGTGCCAGCTCAACCACCGGGAATGGCGAAAAACTGTTTTTT
CASSTTGNGEKLFF